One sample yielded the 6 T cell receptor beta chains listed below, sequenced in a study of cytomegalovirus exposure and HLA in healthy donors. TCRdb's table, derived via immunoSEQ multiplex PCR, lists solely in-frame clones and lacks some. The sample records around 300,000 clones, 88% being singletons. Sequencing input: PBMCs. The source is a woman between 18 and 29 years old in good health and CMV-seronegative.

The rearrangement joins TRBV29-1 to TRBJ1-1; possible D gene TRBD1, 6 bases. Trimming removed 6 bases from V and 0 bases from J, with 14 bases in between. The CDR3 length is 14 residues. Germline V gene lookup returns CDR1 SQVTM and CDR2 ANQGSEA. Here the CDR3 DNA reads TGCAGCGTGACCCGGACAGTCATGAACACTGAAGCTTTCTTT. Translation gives CSVTRTVMNTEAFF.

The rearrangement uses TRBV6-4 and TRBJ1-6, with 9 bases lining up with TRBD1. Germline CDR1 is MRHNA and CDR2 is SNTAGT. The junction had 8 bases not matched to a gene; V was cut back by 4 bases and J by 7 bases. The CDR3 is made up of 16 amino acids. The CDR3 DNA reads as TGTGCCAGCAGTGTCACACCCGGACAGGGGAATTCACCCCTCCACTTT. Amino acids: CASSVTPGQGNSPLHF.

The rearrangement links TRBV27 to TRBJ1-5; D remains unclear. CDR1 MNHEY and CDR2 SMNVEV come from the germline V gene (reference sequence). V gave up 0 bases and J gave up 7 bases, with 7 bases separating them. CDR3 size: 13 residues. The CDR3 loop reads CASSLSRQQPQHF. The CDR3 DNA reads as TGTGCCAGCAGTTTATCAAGACAACAGCCCCAGCATTTT.

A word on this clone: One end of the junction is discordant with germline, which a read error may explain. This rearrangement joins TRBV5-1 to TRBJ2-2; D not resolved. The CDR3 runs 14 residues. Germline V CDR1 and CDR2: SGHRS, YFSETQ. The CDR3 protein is CASTLDLVEGELFF. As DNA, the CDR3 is TGCGCCAGCACCTTGGATCTAGTTGAAGGGGAGCTGTTTTTT.

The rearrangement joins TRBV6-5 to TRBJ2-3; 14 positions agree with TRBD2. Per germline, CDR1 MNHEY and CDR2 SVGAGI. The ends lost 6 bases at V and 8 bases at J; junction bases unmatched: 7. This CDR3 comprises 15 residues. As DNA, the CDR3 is TGTGCCAGCAGCCTAGGACTAGCGGGAGGAGGTACGCAGTATTTT. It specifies CASSLGLAGGGTQYF.

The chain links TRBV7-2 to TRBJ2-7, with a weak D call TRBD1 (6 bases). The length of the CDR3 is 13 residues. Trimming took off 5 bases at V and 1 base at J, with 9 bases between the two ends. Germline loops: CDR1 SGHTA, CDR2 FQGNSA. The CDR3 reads CASSPRGSYEQYF. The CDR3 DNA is TGTGCCAGCAGCCCCAGGGGTTCCTACGAGCAGTACTTC. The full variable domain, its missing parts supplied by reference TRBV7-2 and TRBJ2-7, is GAGVSQSPSNKVTEKGKDVELRCDPISGHTALYWYRQSLGQGLEFLIYFQGNSAPDKSGLPSDRFSAERTGGSVSTLTIQRTQQEDSAVYLCASSPRGSYEQYFGPGTRLTVT.